The source of this T cell receptor beta chain is a study of blood T cell repertoires in COVID-19. Study-wide context: Samples representing acute and convalescent COVID-19 were sourced from the United States, Italy and Spain. Sources were T cells, B-cell-depleted T cells, or PBMCs; the material itself was cDNA or gDNA.

This CDR3 has 16 amino acids. After removal of 7 bases from V and 2 bases from J, the junction contained 11 bases not matched to a gene. The germline V gene encodes CDR1 LNHDA and CDR2 SQIVND (reference sequence). Measured with immunoSEQ multiplex PCR; TCRdb has only the in-frame clones, and not every one. This table has hundreds of thousands of clones, roughly 90% appearing once. This clone was seen a single time. The clonotype originates from a man aged 35-49 years with acute or convalescent COVID-19. The chain combines TRBV19 with TRBJ1-5; 7 positions match TRBD1. Material for sequencing was peripheral blood. The CDR3 DNA reads as TGTGCCAGTAACTCGAGGGGGCCGGGTGGCAATCAGCCCCAGCATTTT. This encodes CASNSRGPGGNQPQHF.